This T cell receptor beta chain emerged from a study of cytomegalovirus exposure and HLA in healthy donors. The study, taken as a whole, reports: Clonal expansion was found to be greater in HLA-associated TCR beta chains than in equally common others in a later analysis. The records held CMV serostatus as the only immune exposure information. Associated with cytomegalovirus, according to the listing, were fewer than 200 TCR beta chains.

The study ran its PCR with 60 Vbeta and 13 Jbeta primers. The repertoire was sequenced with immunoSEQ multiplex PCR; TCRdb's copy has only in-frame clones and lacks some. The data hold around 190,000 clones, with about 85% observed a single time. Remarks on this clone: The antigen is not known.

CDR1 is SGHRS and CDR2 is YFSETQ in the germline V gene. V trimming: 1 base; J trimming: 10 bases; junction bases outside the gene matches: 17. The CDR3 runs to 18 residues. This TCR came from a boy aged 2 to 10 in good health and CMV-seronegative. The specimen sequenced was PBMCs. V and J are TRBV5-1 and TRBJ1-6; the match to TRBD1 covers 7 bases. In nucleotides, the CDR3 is TGCGCCAGCAGCTTGTCATTAGGTGGAGGGGGCGCGACCTCACCCCTCCACTTT. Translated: CASSLSLGGGGATSPLHF.